Listed below are T cell receptor beta chains from one sample, sequenced in a study of T cell responses to AZD1222 COVID-19 vaccine. Some clones are missing from TCRdb's copy, which holds only in-frame ones; the method was immunoSEQ multiplex PCR. The sample consists of about 140,000 clones, roughly 90% of them appearing once. The sample was peripheral blood, taken on day 0 of AZD1222 vaccination. The receptors originated from an adult in good health. CDR3s leave out the opening cysteine and the closing phenylalanine or tryptophan.

>TRBV7-2|TRBJ1-5
ASSLVTGGNQPQH
>TRBV5-4|TRBJ1-1
ASSFFFRGGADTEAF
>TRBV7-2|TRBJ1-1
ASSPTGGGNTEAF
>TRBV4-2|TRBJ2-7
ASSQDLDEQY
>TRBV7-9|TRBJ1-1
ASSRPGQGLGGTEAF
>TRBV5-4|TRBJ2-1
ASSLESGRALNEQF
>TRBV28|TRBJ1-5
ASSLTGGGNQPQH
>TRBV6-1|TRBJ2-1
ASSEKGGIYHNEQF
>TRBV11-3|TRBJ2-2
ASSLGRGQGNTGELF
>TRBV2|TRBJ1-5
ASSRGGNQPQH
>TRBV28|TRBJ1-2
ASGYRTGNYGYT
>TRBV18|TRBJ1-2
ASSPGLGFYGYT
>TRBV4-2|TRBJ1-2
ASSQGPGQSYGYT
>TRBV15|TRBJ2-1
ATASNRDSGIWEQF
>TRBV2|TRBJ1-6
ASSPRGENSPLH
>TRBV9|TRBJ2-7
ASSVAGTSDYEQY
>TRBV15|TRBJ2-4
ATSRDPAGAKNIQY
>TRBV24-1|TRBJ1-2
ATSDYSGYT
>TRBV6-6|TRBJ2-7
ASSPSVPYEQY
>TRBV5-1|TRBJ2-7
ASSLGTGTYEQY
>TRBV6-2/TRBV6-3|TRBJ2-7
ASSYSGLAYEQY
>TRBV11-3|TRBJ2-5
ASSERTYQETQY
>TRBV15|TRBJ2-4
ATRDTLSKNIQY
>TRBV3-1/TRBV3-2|TRBJ2-3
ASSLGTPTDTQY
>TRBV7-8|TRBJ1-1
ASSPRTTEAF
>TRBV27|TRBJ2-3
ASSPPRGLEDEGTQY
>TRBV6-5|TRBJ2-5
ASLGHTVRETQY
>TRBV30|TRBJ1-2
AWYLPGSGYT
>TRBV7-2|TRBJ2-7
ASSLAGGGIYEQY
>TRBV19|TRBJ2-4
ASTPGASKRIQY
>TRBV27|TRBJ2-7
ASSRLAGSYEQY
>TRBV6-5|TRBJ2-2
ASSYYPKLNTGELF
>TRBV27|TRBJ1-2
ASSPLGGADYGYT
>TRBV28|TRBJ2-3
ASSDSGRAFTDTQY
>TRBV9|TRBJ2-7
ASGGLSSYEQY
>TRBV2|TRBJ1-2
ASSRDSYGYT
>TRBV28|TRBJ1-5
ASSYGGGNQPQH
>TRBV28|TRBJ2-4
ASSYLQGRSDIQY
>TRBV4-3|TRBJ1-1
ASGQAGEAF
>TRBV7-9|TRBJ2-7
ASSFGQGDEQY
>TRBV30|TRBJ1-1
AWSVGGAGTEAF
>TRBV7-9|TRBJ2-4
ASSFRREGIQY
>TRBV7-8|TRBJ2-7
ASSLGGRDYEQY
>TRBV7-2|TRBJ2-5
ASSFSGQETQY
>TRBV18|TRBJ1-2
ASSPPFGQEIYGYT
>TRBV11-3|TRBJ1-3
ASSAPPGHLIPSSGNTIY
>TRBV4-3|TRBJ2-7
ASSPRTGPYEQY
>TRBV14|TRBJ2-1
ASSQGFLAGGPLQGDEQF
>TRBV11-2|TRBJ1-6
ASSLEWTGGRNSPLH
>TRBV11-2|TRBJ2-6
ASRDRLTRSGANVLT
>TRBV11-3|TRBJ2-7
ASSPTGTSGRYEQY
>TRBV30|TRBJ1-4
AWRSGQGNEKLF
>TRBV28|TRBJ1-1
ASSLPDRVNTEAF
>TRBV28|TRBJ1-1
ASTMTGFAAEAF
>TRBV6-5|TRBJ1-5
ASSYTTGGPNQPQH
>TRBV21-1|TRBJ2-7
ASSKAGQGAGSYEQY